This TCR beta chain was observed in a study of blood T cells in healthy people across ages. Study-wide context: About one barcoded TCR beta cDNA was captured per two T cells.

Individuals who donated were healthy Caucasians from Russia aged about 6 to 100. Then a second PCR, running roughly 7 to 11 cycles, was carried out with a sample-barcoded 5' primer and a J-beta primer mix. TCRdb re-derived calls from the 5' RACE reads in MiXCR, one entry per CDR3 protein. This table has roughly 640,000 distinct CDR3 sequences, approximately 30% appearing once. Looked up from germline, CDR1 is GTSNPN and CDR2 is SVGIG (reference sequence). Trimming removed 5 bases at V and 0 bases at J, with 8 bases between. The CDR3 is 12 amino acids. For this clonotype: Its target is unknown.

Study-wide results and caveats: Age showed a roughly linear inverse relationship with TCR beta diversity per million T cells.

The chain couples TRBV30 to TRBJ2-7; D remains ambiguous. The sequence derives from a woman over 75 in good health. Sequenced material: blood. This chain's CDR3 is CAWGPSSYEQYF. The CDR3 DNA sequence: TGTGCCTGGGGGCCATCCTCCTACGAGCAGTACTTC. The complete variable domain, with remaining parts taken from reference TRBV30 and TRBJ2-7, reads SQTIHQWPATLVQPVGSPLSLECTVEGTSNPNLYWYRQAAGRGLQLLFYSVGIGQISSEVPQNLSASRPQDRQFILSSKKLLLSDSGFYLCAWGPSSYEQYFGPGTRLTVT.